The T cell receptor beta chain under discussion was sequenced for a study of blood T cell repertoires in COVID-19. The wider study: From T cells, B-cell-depleted T cells, or PBMCs came the material, which was cDNA or gDNA.

Per the germline V gene, CDR1 is MDHEN and CDR2 is SYDVKM. The V end was cut by 7 bases, the J end by 3 bases, with 12 bases between. This CDR3 is built from 14 residues. Original analysis: Counts of nucleated cells, estimated from reference gene primer amplification, were obtained. TCRdb's copy holds only in-frame clones and misses some; the assay was immunoSEQ multiplex PCR. Clonal size and the V and J genes are those of that table, whereas D and trimming came from the DNA. The sample lists around 200,000 clones, about 85% seen once, with 13% to 15% in the top ten. The sequenced material came from peripheral blood. The sequence derives from a woman in her 70s with COVID-19, enrolled during active disease. The chain is built from TRBV28 and TRBJ1-4; D not resolved. Here the CDR3 reads CASTKGGPNEKLFF. CDR3 bases: TGTGCCAGCACCAAGGGAGGTCCTAATGAAAAACTGTTTTTT.